A single count supports the clone carrying this T cell receptor beta chain. Repertoires were generated with immunoSEQ multiplex PCR, while TCRdb's copy carries only in-frame clones and drops some. Of about 80,000 clones in the sample, over 85% were seen once. This entry comes from a study of control samples from healthy donors and cancer patients. V was clipped by 4 bases and J by 0 bases; unmatched bases: 15. Germline values: CDR1 LGHNT, CDR2 FRNRAP. The CDR3 is made up of 19 amino acids. This receptor was identified in a man between 50 and 59 years old in good health. Sequenced: blood. V usage is TRBV12-5 and J usage is TRBJ1-5, with 7 nucleotides matching TRBD1. The CDR3 DNA sequence: TGTGCTAGTGGTTCGATGCCGGCGACAGGGTGGGTTAGCAATCAGCCCCAGCATTTT. Translated, it gives CASGSMPATGWVSNQPQHF. Variable domain in full (rest from reference TRBV12-5 and TRBJ1-5): DARVTQTPRHKVTEMGQEVTMRCQPILGHNTVFWYRQTMMQGLELLAYFRNRAPLDDSGMPKDRFSAEMPDATLATLKIQPSEPRDSAVYFCASGSMPATGWVSNQPQHFGDGTRLSIL.